This T cell receptor beta chain came from a study of T cell responses to AZD1222 COVID-19 vaccine. Broader study findings: Elevations in Spike-specific TCR breadth and depth followed administration of two AZD1222 doses. Nearly half of spike-specific TCRs reportedly target variant regions that are unmutated in the B.1.351 and B.1.1.7 variants.

A note on this clone: No antigen is known for it.

Timing groups of about 4 and about 12 weeks for second doses were pooled. V lost 0 bases and J 2 bases, leaving 8 bases between the germline ends. Germline V gene data show CDR1 as MNHEY and CDR2 as SVGAGI. This CDR3 contains 15 residues. Generated by immunoSEQ multiplex PCR, the TCRdb table keeps only in-frame clones and is missing some. The table records 90,000 to 150,000 clones, roughly 87% of them present only once. The sequence derives from an adult who received the AZD1222 COVID-19 vaccine. The V call is TRBV6-5, the J call TRBJ1-3; D is unresolved. The sequences come from peripheral blood, collected 28 days after the second AZD1222 dose. The CDR3 loop reads CASSYSPNAGNTIYF. Written as DNA, the CDR3 is TGTGCCAGCAGTTACTCGCCGAATGCTGGAAACACCATATATTTT.